This T cell receptor beta chain was found in a study of T cell responses to AZD1222 COVID-19 vaccine. General study results and limits: Rises in breadth and depth of Spike-specific TCRs came after two AZD1222 doses.

In regard to this clone: Antigen: not known.

Generated by immunoSEQ multiplex PCR, the TCRdb table keeps only in-frame clones and is missing some. The sample contains some 79,000 clones, 80% to 90% of which appear only once. Some second doses came at about 4 weeks and others at about 12 weeks; these were pooled. V shed 4 bases and J shed 0 bases, with 14 bases lying between them. Germline CDR1 reads SGHNT; CDR2 reads YYREEE (reference sequence). This CDR3 has 15 residues. The rearrangement uses TRBV5-4 and TRBJ2-7; the D call may be TRBD1 or TRBD2 (5 bases each). This TCR was recovered from an adult who received the AZD1222 COVID-19 vaccine. Sequences were derived from peripheral blood, sampled 28 days after the second AZD1222 dose. The CDR3 nucleotides read TGTGCCAGCAGCGGACGGGTGGGACCCTCCTACGAGCAGTACTTC. It specifies CASSGRVGPSYEQYF. Based on the CDR3 plus reference TRBV5-4 and TRBJ2-7, the full variable domain is ETGVTQSPTHLIKTRGQQVTLRCSSQSGHNTVSWYQQALGQGPQFIFQYYREEENGRGNFPPRFSGLQFPNYSSELNVNALELDDSALYLCASSGRVGPSYEQYFGPGTRLTVT.